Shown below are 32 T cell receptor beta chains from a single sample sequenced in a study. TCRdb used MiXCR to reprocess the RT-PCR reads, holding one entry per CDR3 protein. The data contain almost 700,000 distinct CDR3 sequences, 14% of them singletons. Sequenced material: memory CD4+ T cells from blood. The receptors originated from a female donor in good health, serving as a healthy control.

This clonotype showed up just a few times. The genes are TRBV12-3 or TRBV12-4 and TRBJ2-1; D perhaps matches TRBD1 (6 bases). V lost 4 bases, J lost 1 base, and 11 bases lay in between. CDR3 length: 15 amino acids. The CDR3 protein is CASSYHRESYNEQFF. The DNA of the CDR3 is TGTGCCAGCAGTTATCACAGGGAGTCCTACAATGAGCAGTTCTTC.

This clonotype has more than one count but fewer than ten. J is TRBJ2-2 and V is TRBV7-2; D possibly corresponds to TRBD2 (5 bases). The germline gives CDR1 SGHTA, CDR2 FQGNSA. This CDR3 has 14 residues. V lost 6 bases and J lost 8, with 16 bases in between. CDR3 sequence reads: CASRNMGGSGELFF. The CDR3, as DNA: TGTGCCAGCAGAAATATGGGCGGGTCTGGGGAGCTGTTTTTT.

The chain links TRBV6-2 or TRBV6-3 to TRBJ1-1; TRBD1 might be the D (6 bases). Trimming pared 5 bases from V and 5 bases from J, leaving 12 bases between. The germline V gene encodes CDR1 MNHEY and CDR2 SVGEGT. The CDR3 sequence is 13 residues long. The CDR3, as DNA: TGTGCCAGCAGTGAAACACAGGGAACTGAAGCTTTCTTT. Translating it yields CASSETQGTEAFF.

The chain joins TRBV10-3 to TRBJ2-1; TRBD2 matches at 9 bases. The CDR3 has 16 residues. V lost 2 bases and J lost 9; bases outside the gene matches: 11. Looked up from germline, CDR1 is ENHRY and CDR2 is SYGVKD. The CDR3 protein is CAISEGVAGEDGEQFF. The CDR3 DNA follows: TGTGCCATCAGTGAGGGGGTAGCGGGAGAGGACGGTGAGCAGTTCTTC.

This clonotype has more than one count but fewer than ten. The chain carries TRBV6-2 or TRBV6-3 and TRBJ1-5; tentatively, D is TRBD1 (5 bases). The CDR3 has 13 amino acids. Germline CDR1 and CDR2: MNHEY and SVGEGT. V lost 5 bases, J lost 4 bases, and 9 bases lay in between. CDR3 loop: CASSTTENQPQHF. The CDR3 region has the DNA TGTGCCAGCAGTACGACAGAAAATCAGCCCCAGCATTTT.

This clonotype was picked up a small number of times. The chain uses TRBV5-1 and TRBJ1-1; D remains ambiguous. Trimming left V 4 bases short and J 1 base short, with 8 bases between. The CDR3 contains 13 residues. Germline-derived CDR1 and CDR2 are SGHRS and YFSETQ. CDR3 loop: CASSDGENTEAFF. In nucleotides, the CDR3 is TGCGCCAGCAGCGACGGGGAGAACACTGAAGCTTTCTTT.

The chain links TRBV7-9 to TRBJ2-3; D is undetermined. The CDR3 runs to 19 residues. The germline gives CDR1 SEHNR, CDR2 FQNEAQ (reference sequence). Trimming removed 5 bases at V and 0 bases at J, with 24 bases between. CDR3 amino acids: CASSKAKLIQTFSTDTQYF. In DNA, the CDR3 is TGTGCCAGCAGCAAGGCTAAGCTGATACAAACCTTTAGCACAGATACGCAGTATTTT.

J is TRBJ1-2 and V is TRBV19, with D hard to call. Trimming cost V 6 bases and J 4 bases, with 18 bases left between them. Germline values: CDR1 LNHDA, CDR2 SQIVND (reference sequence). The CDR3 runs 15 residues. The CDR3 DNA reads TGTGCCAGTAGACCGGACTCGACCTTTCGCTATGGCTACACCTTC. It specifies CASRPDSTFRYGYTF.

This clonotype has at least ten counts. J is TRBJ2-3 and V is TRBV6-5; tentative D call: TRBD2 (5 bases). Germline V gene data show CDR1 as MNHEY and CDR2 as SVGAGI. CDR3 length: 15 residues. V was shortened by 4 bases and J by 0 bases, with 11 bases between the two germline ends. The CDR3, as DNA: TGTGCCAGCAGTTTGAGGGCGGCTAGCACAGATACGCAGTATTTT. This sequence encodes CASSLRAASTDTQYF.

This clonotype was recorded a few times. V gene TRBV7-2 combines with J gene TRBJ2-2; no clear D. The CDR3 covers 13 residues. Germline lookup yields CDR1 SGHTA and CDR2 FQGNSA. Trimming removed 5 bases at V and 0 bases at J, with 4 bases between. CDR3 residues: CASSTPNTGELFF. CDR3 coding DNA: TGTGCCAGCAGCACACCGAACACCGGGGAGCTGTTTTTT.

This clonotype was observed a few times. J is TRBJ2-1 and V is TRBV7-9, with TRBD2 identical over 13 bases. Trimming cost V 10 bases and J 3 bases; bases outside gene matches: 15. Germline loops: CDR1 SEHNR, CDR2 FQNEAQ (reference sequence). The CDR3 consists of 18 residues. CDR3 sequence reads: CAIPGTSGTTNLYNEQFF. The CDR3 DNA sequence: TGTGCCATCCCCGGGACTAGCGGGACTACAAACCTCTACAATGAGCAGTTCTTC.

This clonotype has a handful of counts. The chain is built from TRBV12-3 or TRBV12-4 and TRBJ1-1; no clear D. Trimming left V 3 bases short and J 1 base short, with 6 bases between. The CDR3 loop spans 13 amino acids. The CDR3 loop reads CASSFWENTEAFF. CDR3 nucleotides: TGTGCCAGCAGTTTTTGGGAGAACACTGAAGCTTTCTTT.

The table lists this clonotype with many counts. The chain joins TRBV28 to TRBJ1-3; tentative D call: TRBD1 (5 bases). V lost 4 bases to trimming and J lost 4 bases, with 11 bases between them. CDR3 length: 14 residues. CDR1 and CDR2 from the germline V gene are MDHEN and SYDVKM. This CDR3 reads CASSSQGLGNTIYF. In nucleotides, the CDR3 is TGTGCCAGCAGTTCGCAGGGACTCGGAAACACCATATATTTT.

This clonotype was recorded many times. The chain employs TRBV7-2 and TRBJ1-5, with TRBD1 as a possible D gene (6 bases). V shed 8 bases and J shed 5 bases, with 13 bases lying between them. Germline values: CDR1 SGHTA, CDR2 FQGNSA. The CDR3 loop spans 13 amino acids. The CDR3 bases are TGTGCCAGCCGACCCCCAGGGGATCAGCCCCAGCATTTT. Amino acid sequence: CASRPPGDQPQHF.

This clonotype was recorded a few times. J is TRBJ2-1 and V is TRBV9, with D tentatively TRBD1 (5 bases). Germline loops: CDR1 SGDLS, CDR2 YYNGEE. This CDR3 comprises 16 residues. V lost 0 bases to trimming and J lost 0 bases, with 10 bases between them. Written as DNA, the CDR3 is TGTGCCAGCAGCGTAGTGCAGGGATACTCCTACAATGAGCAGTTCTTC. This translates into CASSVVQGYSYNEQFF.

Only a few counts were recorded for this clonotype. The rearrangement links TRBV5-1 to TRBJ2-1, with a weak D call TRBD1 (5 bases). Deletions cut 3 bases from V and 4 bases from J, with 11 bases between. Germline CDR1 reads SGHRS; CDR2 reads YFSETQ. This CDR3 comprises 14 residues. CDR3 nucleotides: TGCGCCAGCAGCTCCTCAGGGTTTTACAATGAGCAGTTCTTC. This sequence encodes CASSSSGFYNEQFF.

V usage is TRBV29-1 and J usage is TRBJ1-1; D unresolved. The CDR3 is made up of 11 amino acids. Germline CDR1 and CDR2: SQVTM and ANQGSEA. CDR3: CRAGLDTEAFF. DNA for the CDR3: TGCAGGGCGGGGTTGGACACTGAAGCTTTCTTT.

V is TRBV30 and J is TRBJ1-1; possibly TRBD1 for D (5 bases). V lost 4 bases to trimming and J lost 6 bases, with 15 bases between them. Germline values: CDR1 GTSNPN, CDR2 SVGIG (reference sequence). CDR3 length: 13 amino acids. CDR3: CAWTPMGDSEAFF. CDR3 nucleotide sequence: TGTGCCTGGACCCCGATGGGGGACTCTGAAGCTTTCTTT.

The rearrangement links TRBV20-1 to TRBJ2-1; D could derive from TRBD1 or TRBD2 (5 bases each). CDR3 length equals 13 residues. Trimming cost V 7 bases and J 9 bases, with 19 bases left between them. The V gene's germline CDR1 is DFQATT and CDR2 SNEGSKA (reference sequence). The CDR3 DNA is TGCAGTGGACAGAGGGCGTGGGATAGTGAGCAGTTCTTC. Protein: CSGQRAWDSEQFF.

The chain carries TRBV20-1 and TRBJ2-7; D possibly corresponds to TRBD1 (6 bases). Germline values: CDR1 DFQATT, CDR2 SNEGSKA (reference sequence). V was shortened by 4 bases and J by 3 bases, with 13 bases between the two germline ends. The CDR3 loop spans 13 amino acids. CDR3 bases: TGCAGTGCTACAGACAGGCCAGGCTACGAGCAGTACTTC. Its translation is CSATDRPGYEQYF.

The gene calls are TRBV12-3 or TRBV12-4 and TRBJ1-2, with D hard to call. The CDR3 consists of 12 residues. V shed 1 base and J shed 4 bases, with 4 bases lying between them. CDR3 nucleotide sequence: TGTGCCAGCAGTTTAGGGGTCTATGGCTACACCTTC. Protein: CASSLGVYGYTF.

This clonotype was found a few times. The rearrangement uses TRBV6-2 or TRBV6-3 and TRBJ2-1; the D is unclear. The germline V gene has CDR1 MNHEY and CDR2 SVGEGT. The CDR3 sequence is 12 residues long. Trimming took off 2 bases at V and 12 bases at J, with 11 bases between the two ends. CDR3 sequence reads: CASSYPPPWQFF. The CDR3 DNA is TGTGCCAGCAGTTACCCGCCGCCCTGGCAGTTCTTC.

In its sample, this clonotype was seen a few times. CDR3 nucleotide sequence: TGTGCCAGCAGCTTCATAAACAGGGGGCTGAACTATGGCTACACCTTC. Translating it yields CASSFINRGLNYGYTF. This sequence joins TRBV7-2 and TRBJ1-2; TRBD1 matches 9 bases. The V gene end was trimmed by 3 bases and the J gene end by 2 bases; junction bases not matched to a gene: 7. Germline loops: CDR1 SGHTA, CDR2 FQGNSA. The CDR3 is 16 residues long.

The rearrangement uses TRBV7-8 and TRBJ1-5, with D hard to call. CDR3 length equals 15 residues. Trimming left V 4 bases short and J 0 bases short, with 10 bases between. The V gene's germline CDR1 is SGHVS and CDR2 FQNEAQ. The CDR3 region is CASSSMGYSNQPQHF. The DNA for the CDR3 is TGTGCCAGCAGCTCCATGGGGTATAGCAATCAGCCCCAGCATTTT.

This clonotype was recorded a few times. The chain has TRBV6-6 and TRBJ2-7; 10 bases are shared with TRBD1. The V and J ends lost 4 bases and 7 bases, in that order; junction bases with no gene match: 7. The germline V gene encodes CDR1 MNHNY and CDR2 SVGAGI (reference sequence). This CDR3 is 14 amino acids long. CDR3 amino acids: CASSSRQGAREQYF. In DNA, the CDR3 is TGTGCCAGCAGTTCAAGACAGGGGGCGCGTGAGCAGTACTTC.

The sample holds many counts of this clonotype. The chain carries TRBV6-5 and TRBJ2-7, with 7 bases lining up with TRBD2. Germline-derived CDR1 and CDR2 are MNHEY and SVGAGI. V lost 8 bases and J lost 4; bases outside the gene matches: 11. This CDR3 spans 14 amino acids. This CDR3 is CASGQPGLSYEQYF. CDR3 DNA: TGTGCCAGCGGTCAACCGGGACTAAGTTACGAGCAGTACTTC.

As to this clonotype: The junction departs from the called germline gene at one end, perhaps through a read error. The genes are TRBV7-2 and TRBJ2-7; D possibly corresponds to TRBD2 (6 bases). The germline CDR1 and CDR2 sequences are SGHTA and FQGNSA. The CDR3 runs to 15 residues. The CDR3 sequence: CASSFTGGGIGDLNF. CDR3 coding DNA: TGTGCCAGCAGCTTTACGGGTGGGGGGATAGGGGATTTGAACTTC.

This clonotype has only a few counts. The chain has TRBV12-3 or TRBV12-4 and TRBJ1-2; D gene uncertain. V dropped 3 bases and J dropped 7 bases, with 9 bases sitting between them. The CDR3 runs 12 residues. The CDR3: CASSLAAGGYTF. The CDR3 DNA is TGTGCCAGCAGTTTGGCAGCTGGTGGCTACACCTTC.

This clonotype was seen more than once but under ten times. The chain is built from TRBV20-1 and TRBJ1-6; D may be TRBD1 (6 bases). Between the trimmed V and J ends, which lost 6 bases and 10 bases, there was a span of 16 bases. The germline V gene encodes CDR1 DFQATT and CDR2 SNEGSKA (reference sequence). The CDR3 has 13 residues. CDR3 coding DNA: TGCAGTGCCGTACAGGGTGGAGAATCACCCCTCCACTTT. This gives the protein CSAVQGGESPLHF.

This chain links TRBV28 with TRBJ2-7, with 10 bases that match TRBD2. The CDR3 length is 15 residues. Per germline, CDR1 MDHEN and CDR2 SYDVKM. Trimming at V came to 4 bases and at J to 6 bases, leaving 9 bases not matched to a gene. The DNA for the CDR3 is TGTGCCAGCAGTTCCGAAGCGGGAGGGCAACCCGAGCAGTACTTC. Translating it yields CASSSEAGGQPEQYF.

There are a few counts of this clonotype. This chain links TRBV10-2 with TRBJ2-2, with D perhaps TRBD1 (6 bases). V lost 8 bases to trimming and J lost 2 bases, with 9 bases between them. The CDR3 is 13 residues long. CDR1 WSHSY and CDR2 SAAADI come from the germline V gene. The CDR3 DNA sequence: TGCGCCAGCCTGGACAGAAACACCGGGGAGCTGTTTTTT. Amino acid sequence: CASLDRNTGELFF.

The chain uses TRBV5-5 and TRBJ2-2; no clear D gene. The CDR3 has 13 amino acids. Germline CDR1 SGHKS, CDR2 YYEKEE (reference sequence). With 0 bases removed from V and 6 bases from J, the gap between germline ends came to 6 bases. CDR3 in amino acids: CASSLEWAGELFF. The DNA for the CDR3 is TGTGCCAGCAGCTTGGAGTGGGCCGGGGAGCTGTTTTTT. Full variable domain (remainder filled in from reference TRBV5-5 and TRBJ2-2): DAGVTQSPTHLIKTRGQQVTLRCSPISGHKSVSWYQQVLGQGPQFIFQYYEKEERGRGNFPDRFSARQFPNYSSELNVNALLLGDSALYLCASSLEWAGELFFGEGSRLTVL.